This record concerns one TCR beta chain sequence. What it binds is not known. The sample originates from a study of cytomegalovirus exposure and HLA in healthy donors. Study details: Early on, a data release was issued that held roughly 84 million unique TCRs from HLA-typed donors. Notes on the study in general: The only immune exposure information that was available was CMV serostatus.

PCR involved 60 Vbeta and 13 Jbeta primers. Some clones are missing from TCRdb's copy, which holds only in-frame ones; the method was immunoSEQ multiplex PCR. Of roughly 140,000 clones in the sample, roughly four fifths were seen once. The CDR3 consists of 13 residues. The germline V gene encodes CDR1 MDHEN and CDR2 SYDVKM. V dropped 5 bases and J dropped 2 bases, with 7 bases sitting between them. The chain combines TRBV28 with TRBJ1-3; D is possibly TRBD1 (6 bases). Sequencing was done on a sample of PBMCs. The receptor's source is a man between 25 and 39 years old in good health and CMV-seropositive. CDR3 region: CASSRTAGNTIYF. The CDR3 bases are TGTGCCAGCAGTCGGACAGCTGGAAACACCATATATTTT.